Shown below are 27 T cell receptor beta chains from a single sample sequenced in a study of CD8 T cells in ankylosing spondylitis. TCRdb processed the 5' RACE reads anew with MiXCR; each CDR3 protein has one entry. The top ten hold about 6.8% of the sample, which has a few hundred thousand distinct CDR3 sequences, about 10% seen once. Sequenced: blood, either unsorted or a sorted T cell fraction (not recorded which). The receptors derive from a male donor with ankylosing spondylitis or in good health (not recorded which).

This chain connects TRBV3-1 to TRBJ1-3; tentative D call: TRBD1 (5 bases). Trimming took 0 bases from V and 1 from J, leaving 7 bases between them. Germline CDR1 LGHDT, CDR2 YNNKEL (reference sequence). The length of the CDR3 is 15 residues. In DNA form, the CDR3 reads TGTGCCAGCAGCCAAGATGGGGGGTCTGGAAACACCATATATTTT. Its translation: CASSQDGGSGNTIYF.

This clonotype was counted only a few times. The V and J genes are TRBV3-1 and TRBJ1-5, with D possibly matching TRBD1 (5 bases). CDR3 size: 15 residues. V lost 0 bases to trimming and J lost 3 bases, with 9 bases between them. Looked up from germline, CDR1 is LGHDT and CDR2 is YNNKEL (reference sequence). In DNA form, the CDR3 reads TGTGCCAGCAGCCAAGAGGGGGGGTTCAATCAGCCCCAGCATTTT. Protein: CASSQEGGFNQPQHF.

V gene TRBV7-2 combines with J gene TRBJ1-2; possible D gene TRBD1, 6 bases. V was clipped by 5 bases and J by 4 bases, with 14 bases between them. CDR1 is SGHTA and CDR2 is FQGNSA in the germline V gene. The length of the CDR3 is 14 residues. The CDR3 nucleotides are TGTGCCAGCAGCCCGATACAGGGTTCCTATGGCTACACCTTC. It specifies CASSPIQGSYGYTF.

This clonotype was found many times. The chain carries TRBV7-6 and TRBJ2-7; a possible D gene is TRBD1 (5 bases). The germline gives CDR1 SGHVS, CDR2 FNYEAQ. The CDR3 sequence is 12 residues long. Trimming stripped 5 bases from V and 6 bases from J, with 11 bases between. The CDR3 protein is CASSRQQAEQYF. CDR3 DNA sequence: TGTGCCAGCAGCCGACAGCAAGCCGAGCAGTACTTC.

This clonotype occurred a few times. V and J are TRBV7-2 and TRBJ1-2; D is unresolved. The CDR3 is 15 residues long. CDR1 and CDR2 (germline): SGHTA, FQGNSA. V dropped 1 base and J dropped 0 bases, with 9 bases sitting between them. This CDR3 is CASSLVVGANYGYTF. The CDR3 DNA reads TGTGCCAGCAGCTTAGTCGTAGGAGCTAACTATGGCTACACCTTC.

This clonotype was observed many times. The chain has TRBV5-1 and TRBJ2-1; 8 bases are shared with TRBD1. The CDR3 has 13 amino acids. V trimming: 4 bases; J trimming: 6 bases; junction bases outside the gene matches: 3. CDR1 and CDR2 from the germline V gene are SGHRS and YFSETQ. The DNA for the CDR3 is TGCGCCAGCAGCCCCGGACAGGGCAATGAGCAGTTCTTC. This translates into CASSPGQGNEQFF.

This clonotype came up many times. The chain couples TRBV5-1 to TRBJ2-5; D remains unclear. From germline, CDR1 is SGHRS and CDR2 YFSETQ. The CDR3 totals 14 residues. The ends were cut back, 5 bases at V and 1 base at J, with 12 bases in the middle. CDR3 sequence: CASRVMAAQETQYF. Written as DNA, the CDR3 is TGCGCCAGCAGGGTCATGGCAGCCCAAGAGACCCAGTACTTC. The variable domain in full, with the rest retrieved from reference TRBV5-1 and TRBJ2-5, is KAGVTQTPRYLIKTRGQQVTLSCSPISGHRSVSWYQQTPGQGLQFLFEYFSETQRNKGNFPGRFSGRQFSNSRSEMNVSTLELGDSALYLCASRVMAAQETQYFGPGTRLLVL.

In its sample, this clonotype was seen many times. V is TRBV5-1 and J is TRBJ1-1, with D maybe TRBD1 (5 bases). The CDR3 extends over 17 amino acids. Trimming took off 0 bases at V and 1 base at J, with 16 bases between the two ends. Looked up from germline, CDR1 is SGHRS and CDR2 is YFSETQ. In nucleotides, the CDR3 is TGCGCCAGCAGCTTGGGGGGACCCAGGGCGACGAACACTGAAGCTTTCTTT. Translating it yields CASSLGGPRATNTEAFF.

Ten or more counts support this clonotype. The chain combines TRBV5-1 with TRBJ2-2; D is undetermined. This CDR3 region has 15 residues. Germline values: CDR1 SGHRS, CDR2 YFSETQ. Trimming removed 1 base at V and 2 bases at J, with 9 bases between. The CDR3 nucleotides are TGCGCCAGCAGCTTGCAGCAGGCCAACACCGGGGAGCTGTTTTTT. Encoded protein: CASSLQQANTGELFF.

This clonotype has a count of ten or more. The genes are TRBV20-1 and TRBJ2-4; D unresolved. CDR3 length equals 12 residues. CDR1 is DFQATT, CDR2 SNEGSKA, per germline (reference sequence). Trimming took 1 base from V and 5 from J, leaving 6 bases between them. DNA for the CDR3: TGCAGTGCTAGAGTTAAGGAAAACATTCAGTACTTC. Translated, it gives CSARVKENIQYF.

V and J are TRBV27 and TRBJ2-5, with 9 bases lining up with TRBD2. The trim removed 7 bases at V and 5 bases at J, leaving 5 bases unmatched. CDR3 length: 13 amino acids. CDR1 is MNHEY and CDR2 is SMNVEV in the germline V gene (reference sequence). CDR3 region: CASKGLALETQYF. The CDR3 DNA reads TGTGCCAGCAAAGGACTAGCGTTGGAGACCCAGTACTTC.

The genes are TRBV7-3 and TRBJ2-3; 7 bases agree with TRBD2. This CDR3 has 13 residues. Trimming removed 7 bases from V and 4 bases from J; junction bases left unmatched: 5. The V gene's germline CDR1 is SGHTA and CDR2 FQGTGA. CDR3 in DNA: TGTGCCAGCAATCGGGGGGTATCAGATACGCAGTATTTT. Translated, it gives CASNRGVSDTQYF.

As regards this clonotype: A much larger clone differs by one base, so this may be a read error. The chain has TRBV12-3 or TRBV12-4 and TRBJ2-1; TRBD1 is a possible D gene (5 bases). This CDR3 is 13 amino acids long. Trimming took off 4 bases at V and 4 bases at J, with 8 bases between the two ends. CDR3 sequence (DNA): TGTGCCAGCAGTTGGGGCACATACAATGAGCAGTTCTTC. Its protein product is CASSWGTYNEQFF.

This clonotype appeared many times. The gene calls are TRBV6-5 and TRBJ2-3, with D hard to call. CDR3 length equals 14 residues. Between the trimmed V and J ends, which lost 2 bases and 1 base, there was a span of 7 bases. CDR1 and CDR2 from the germline V gene are MNHEY and SVGAGI. CDR3 amino acids: CASSYRPGTDTQYF. The CDR3 DNA reads TGTGCCAGCAGTTACCGCCCGGGCACAGATACGCAGTATTTT.

Many counts were recorded for this clonotype. The chain links TRBV5-5 to TRBJ2-1; no firm D call. The V and J ends lost 5 bases and 0 bases respectively, with 12 bases between them. Germline V CDR1 and CDR2: SGHKS, YYEKEE (reference sequence). The CDR3 extends over 15 amino acids. The CDR3 is CASRFLQSSYNEQFF. The DNA for the CDR3 is TGTGCCAGCAGGTTCCTACAAAGCTCCTACAATGAGCAGTTCTTC.

This clonotype came up many times. CDR3 DNA sequence: TGCAGTGCTACAAACCCTCGGGGGGGCGCCCCACTGTCAGCTAGCACAGATACGCAGTATTTT. Translating gives CSATNPRGGAPLSASTDTQYF. The gene calls are TRBV20-1 and TRBJ2-3, with 8 bases lining up with TRBD2. The CDR3 contains 21 residues. Germline CDR1 is DFQATT and CDR2 is SNEGSKA (reference sequence). Trimming at V came to 4 bases and at J to 0 bases, leaving 24 bases not matched to a gene.

This clonotype has only a few counts. A much larger clone lies one base from this, so it may be a read error. The chain recombines TRBV20-1 with TRBJ2-3; TRBD2 matches at 14 bases. Germline assignment: CDR1 DFQATT and CDR2 SNEGSKA (reference sequence). The CDR3 sequence is 16 residues long. Here the CDR3 DNA reads TGCTGTGCTAGAGTACCGGGACTAGCGGGAGAGGATACGCAGTATTTT. Protein: CCARVPGLAGEDTQYF.

This clonotype was seen a handful of times. This sequence joins TRBV6-6 and TRBJ2-5; no reliable D call. Looked up from germline, CDR1 is MNHNY and CDR2 is SVGAGI (reference sequence). Trimming took off 7 bases at V and 0 bases at J, with 9 bases between the two ends. The CDR3 runs to 13 residues. CDR3 loop: CASTEYYQETQYF. In DNA, the CDR3 is TGTGCCAGCACCGAGTACTACCAAGAGACCCAGTACTTC.

This chain joins TRBV5-1 and TRBJ1-1, with D perhaps TRBD1 (5 bases). CDR1 SGHRS and CDR2 YFSETQ come from the germline V gene. V gave up 1 base and J gave up 6 bases, with 13 bases separating them. CDR3 size: 14 residues. CDR3 amino acids: CASSLTGPRAEAFF. The CDR3 DNA is TGCGCCAGCAGCTTGACGGGGCCTCGGGCTGAAGCTTTCTTT.

This clonotype has just a few counts. The rearrangement links TRBV6-1 to TRBJ1-1; 7 bases align to TRBD1. This CDR3 has 14 residues. V trimming: 4 bases; J trimming: 6 bases; junction bases outside the gene matches: 8. CDR1 is MNHNS and CDR2 is SASEGT in the germline V gene. CDR3 DNA sequence: TGTGCCAGCAGTGCGATGATAGGGGGCCCTGAAGCTTTCTTT. Amino acid sequence: CASSAMIGGPEAFF.

This clonotype was seen at least ten times. This sequence joins TRBV20-1 and TRBJ1-1; perhaps TRBD1 as D (6 bases). Trimming removed 3 bases at V and 3 bases at J, with 14 bases between. The CDR3 runs to 14 residues. From germline, CDR1 is DFQATT and CDR2 SNEGSKA (reference sequence). The CDR3 sequence is CSASQGHLHTEAFF. The CDR3 region has the DNA TGCAGTGCTAGTCAGGGACACCTTCACACTGAAGCTTTCTTT.

This chain links TRBV6-6 with TRBJ2-2; D gene unclear. Germline loops: CDR1 MNHNY, CDR2 SVGAGI (reference sequence). Trimming took 5 bases from V and 5 from J, leaving 9 bases between them. The CDR3 covers 13 residues. The DNA for the CDR3 is TGTGCCAGCAGTCTCTTTGGGACCGGGGAGCTGTTTTTT. The encoded protein is CASSLFGTGELFF.

This clonotype was detected only a few times. The rearrangement uses TRBV7-3 and TRBJ2-3; tentatively, D is TRBD2 (7 bases). The CDR3 sequence is 15 residues long. Trimming shortened V by 5 bases and J by 3 bases, and 15 bases separated the two germline ends. Germline V CDR1 and CDR2: SGHTA, FQGTGA. The CDR3 nucleotides read TGTGCCAGCAGCGCGACGGGGGGCCTGACAGATACGCAGTATTTT. It yields the protein CASSATGGLTDTQYF.

This clonotype was seen at least ten times. The V and J genes are TRBV7-6 and TRBJ1-6, with 9 bases identical to TRBD1. The J segment lost 6 bases and the V segment lost 5 bases, leaving 17 bases of the junction unmatched. This CDR3 spans 19 amino acids. Germline V gene sequence: CDR1 SGHVS, CDR2 FNYEAQ. The chain's CDR3 is CASSPRDRENYFRNSPLHF. The DNA for the CDR3 is TGTGCCAGCAGCCCGCGGGACAGGGAAAACTATTTTCGTAATTCACCCCTCCACTTT.

The V gene is TRBV10-1, the J gene TRBJ2-1, with TRBD2 identical over 9 bases. V was pared by 5 bases and J by 6 bases, with 8 bases of the junction left unmatched. CDR1 and CDR2 from the germline V gene are WNHNN and SYGVQD (reference sequence). The CDR3 contains 15 residues. CDR3 DNA sequence: TGCGCCAGCAGTATGGGCGGGAGGGGGCTCAATGAGCAGTTCTTC. It yields the protein CASSMGGRGLNEQFF.

The rearrangement uses TRBV20-1 and TRBJ1-2; D remains unclear. Germline V gives CDR1 DFQATT, CDR2 SNEGSKA (reference sequence). Trimming took 3 bases from V and 4 from J, leaving 12 bases between them. This CDR3 has 13 amino acids. In DNA form, the CDR3 reads TGCAGTGCTAGCGGGCAGCAAACCTATGGCTACACCTTC. It codes for CSASGQQTYGYTF.

The chain has TRBV18 and TRBJ2-7, with TRBD2 identical over 10 bases. The CDR3 contains 15 residues. Germline V gene data show CDR1 as KGHSH and CDR2 as LQKENI. V was clipped by 2 bases and J by 0 bases; unmatched bases: 1. DNA for the CDR3: TGTGCCAGCTCACCAAGCGGGGGGGCCTCCTACGAGCAGTACTTC. Protein product: CASSPSGGASYEQYF.